This passage covers 10 T cell receptor beta chains from one sample sequenced in a study of cytotoxic CD8 clonotypes in ibrutinib-treated CLL. Some clones are missing from TCRdb's copy, which holds only in-frame ones; the method was immunoSEQ multiplex PCR. The repertoire has fewer than 70,000 clones, about three quarters of them found once; the top ten carry 35% to 55%. The sample consisted of PBMCs, taken after 12 months of ibrutinib treatment. The receptors were sampled from a human donor with chronic lymphocytic leukemia.

The chain couples TRBV7-8 to TRBJ1-2; 7 bases align to TRBD1. This CDR3 spans 14 amino acids. Trimming cost V 4 bases and J 7 bases; bases outside gene matches: 9. Per germline, CDR1 SGHVS and CDR2 FQNEAQ. CDR3 nucleotides: TGTGCCAGCAGCTCCCTCGACAGGGTCCTTGGCTACACCTTC. It codes for CASSSLDRVLGYTF.

The chain has TRBV6-1 and TRBJ1-5; 7 bases match TRBD1. V was pared by 8 bases and J by 5 bases, with 3 bases of the junction left unmatched. Looked up from germline, CDR1 is MNHNS and CDR2 is SASEGT. There are 12 residues in the CDR3. In DNA form, the CDR3 reads TGTGCCAGCCTAGGACAGGATCAGCCCCAGCATTTT. This sequence encodes CASLGQDQPQHF.

In its sample, this clone was seen a few times. The CDR3 sequence is CASSFGSFDEQFF. Here the CDR3 DNA reads TGTGCCAGCAGCTTCGGTAGCTTCGATGAGCAGTTCTTC. The chain joins TRBV5-4 to TRBJ2-1; no reliable D call. CDR1 and CDR2 (germline): SGHNT, YYREEE (reference sequence). Trimming took 2 bases from V and 8 from J, leaving 11 bases between them. The CDR3 loop spans 13 amino acids. Using reference TRBV5-4 and TRBJ2-1 for the parts outside the CDR3, the full variable domain is ETGVTQSPTHLIKTRGQQVTLRCSSQSGHNTVSWYQQALGQGPQFIFQYYREEENGRGNFPPRFSGLQFPNYSSELNVNALELDDSALYLCASSFGSFDEQFFGPGTRLTVL.

The chain has TRBV28 and TRBJ1-2; D unresolved. The CDR3 is made up of 13 amino acids. CDR1 is MDHEN and CDR2 is SYDVKM in the germline V gene. The CDR3 DNA follows: TGTGTCTGCAGTGGTAGACTTAACTATGGCTACACCTTC. The encoded protein is CVCSGRLNYGYTF.

This clone was seen a handful of times. This chain uses TRBV7-7 with TRBJ1-1; TRBD1 aligns across 7 bases. Trimming at V came to 0 bases and at J to 3 bases, leaving 10 bases not matched to a gene. In germline, CDR1 is SSHAT, CDR2 FNYEAQ (reference sequence). The CDR3 spans 17 residues. The CDR3 sequence: CASSLAYSRGSYTEAFF. CDR3 nucleotides: TGTGCCAGCAGCTTAGCGTATTCCAGGGGGAGTTACACTGAAGCTTTCTTT.

The rearrangement links TRBV5-1 to TRBJ2-5; D call uncertain. Germline-derived CDR1 and CDR2 are SGHRS and YFSETQ. This CDR3 contains 14 residues. Trimming stripped 4 bases from V and 5 bases from J, with 15 bases between. CDR3: CASSPPGPWETQYF. The CDR3 coding sequence is TGCGCCAGCAGCCCCCCCGGGCCATGGGAGACCCAGTACTTC.

J is TRBJ2-5 and V is TRBV5-1, with D possibly TRBD1 on 5 matching bases. The CDR3 runs 11 residues. V was clipped by 4 bases and J by 5 bases, with 6 bases between them. CDR1 SGHRS and CDR2 YFSETQ come from the germline V gene. The CDR3 DNA sequence: TGCGCCAGCAGCCCAGGGGAGACCCAGTACTTC. Translated: CASSPGETQYF. The full variable domain, its missing parts supplied by reference TRBV5-1 and TRBJ2-5, is KAGVTQTPRYLIKTRGQQVTLSCSPISGHRSVSWYQQTPGQGLQFLFEYFSETQRNKGNFPGRFSGRQFSNSRSEMNVSTLELGDSALYLCASSPGETQYFGPGTRLLVL.

The chain is built from TRBV6-5 and TRBJ1-2; D unclear. The V end was cut by 0 bases, the J end by 2 bases, with 7 bases between. Germline loops: CDR1 MNHEY, CDR2 SVGAGI. This CDR3 has 14 residues. For the CDR3, the DNA is TGTGCCAGCAGTTACTCCCACACCAACTATGGCTACACCTTC. It is translated as CASSYSHTNYGYTF.

This clone was detected a few times. This chain links TRBV4-1 with TRBJ1-3, with D unresolved. Germline V gene data show CDR1 as MGHRA and CDR2 as YSYEKL. V was trimmed by 1 base and J by 3 bases, leaving 1 base between them. The CDR3 is 12 residues long. CDR3 DNA: TGCGCCAGCAGCCAAGTTGGAAACACCATATATTTT. Translation gives CASSQVGNTIYF.

The gene calls are TRBV4-3 and TRBJ1-2; D possibly corresponds to TRBD1 (5 bases). Germline CDR1 LGHNA, CDR2 YSLEER. The CDR3 runs to 16 residues. Deletions cut 4 bases from V and 2 bases from J, with 17 bases between. CDR3 DNA sequence: TGCGCCAGCAGCCTTACATGGGGTGCAGGGAACTATGGCTACACCTTC. This encodes CASSLTWGAGNYGYTF.